This TCR beta chain was sequenced in a study of T cells in Graves' hyperthyroidism and ophthalmopathy. The CDR3 length is 16 residues. V shed 6 bases, J shed 1 base, and the junction held 9 bases outside the gene matches. CDR1 SEHNR and CDR2 FQNEAQ come from the germline V gene (reference sequence). Diagnoses rested on clinical symptoms, serum thyroxine and TRAb, thyroid ultrasound and orbital computed tomography. Amplification yielded TCR beta CDR3 regions, with RNA transcripts as the source. First-round RT-PCR of the TCR CDR3 relied on the HTBI primer set. MiXCR, run by TCRdb on the multiplex PCR reads, gives a single entry per CDR3 protein. The data contain hundreds of thousands of distinct CDR3 sequences, more than 15% of them singletons.

V gene TRBV7-9 combines with J gene TRBJ2-5, with 9 positions matching TRBD1. The sequenced sample consisted of blood. This TCR came from a woman in her 40s with Graves' ophthalmopathy. The CDR3 loop is CASRGQGGGAQETQYF. The DNA for the CDR3 is TGTGCCAGCAGGGGACAGGGAGGAGGGGCCCAAGAGACCCAGTACTTC.